The TCR beta chain under discussion was sequenced for a study of T cell responses to AZD1222 COVID-19 vaccine. Study results and caveats: Clonal diversity was possibly underestimated, and white British individuals and females predominated among donors. Baseline seropositivity occurred in only six AZD1222 recipients. Recipients of two AZD1222 doses showed rising Spike-specific TCR breadth and depth. Epitopes outside B.1.351 and B.1.1.7 mutated regions reportedly drew nearly half of spike TCRs.

V lost 10 bases, J lost 0 bases, and 6 bases stayed unmatched. The germline gives CDR1 MNHEY, CDR2 SVGAGI. The CDR3 runs to 13 residues. The data were produced by immunoSEQ multiplex PCR, yet TCRdb's version contains in-frame clones alone and is incomplete. The sample consists of about 53,000 clones, approximately 88% of them appearing once. This clone was seen a few times. The antigen remains undetermined. This sequence was found in an adult in good health. The rearrangement uses TRBV6-5 and TRBJ2-7; the match to TRBD2 covers 7 bases. This sample comprised peripheral blood, obtained on day 0 of AZD1222 vaccination. CDR3 bases: TGTGCCACTCGCCAGCGGGACTCCTACGAGCAGTACTTC. Its protein is CATRQRDSYEQYF.